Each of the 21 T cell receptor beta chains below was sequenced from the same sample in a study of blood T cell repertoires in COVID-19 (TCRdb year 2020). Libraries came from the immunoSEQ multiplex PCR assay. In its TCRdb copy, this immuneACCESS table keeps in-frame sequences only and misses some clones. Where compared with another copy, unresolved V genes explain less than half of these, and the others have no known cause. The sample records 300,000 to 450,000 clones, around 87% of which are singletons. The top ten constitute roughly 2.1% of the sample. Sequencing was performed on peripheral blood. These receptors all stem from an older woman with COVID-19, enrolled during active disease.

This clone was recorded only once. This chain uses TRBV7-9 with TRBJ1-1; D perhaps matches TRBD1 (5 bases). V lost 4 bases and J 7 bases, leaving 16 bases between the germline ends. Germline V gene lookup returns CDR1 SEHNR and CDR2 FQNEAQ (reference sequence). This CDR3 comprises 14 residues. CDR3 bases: TGTGCCAGCAGCTCCCTGGAGGGGCTCGGTGAAGCTTTCTTT. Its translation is CASSSLEGLGEAFF.

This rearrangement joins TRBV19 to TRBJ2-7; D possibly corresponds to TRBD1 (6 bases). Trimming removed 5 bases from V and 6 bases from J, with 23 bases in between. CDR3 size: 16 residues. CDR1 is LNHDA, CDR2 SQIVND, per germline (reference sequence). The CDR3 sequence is CASSSSTGKGPGEQYF. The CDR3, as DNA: TGTGCCAGTAGTTCCTCGACAGGAAAAGGTCCTGGCGAGCAGTACTTC.

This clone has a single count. DNA for the CDR3: TGTGCCAGCAGCTTCGGCGAGCCGGAGAGTCGGGGAAGGACCTACGAGCAGTACTTC. Encoded protein: CASSFGEPESRGRTYEQYF. The rearrangement uses TRBV11-2 and TRBJ2-7, with TRBD2 as a possible D gene (5 bases). Germline-derived CDR1 and CDR2 are SGHAT and FQNNGV. The CDR3 is 19 residues long. Trimming removed 3 bases from V and 2 bases from J, with 26 bases in between.

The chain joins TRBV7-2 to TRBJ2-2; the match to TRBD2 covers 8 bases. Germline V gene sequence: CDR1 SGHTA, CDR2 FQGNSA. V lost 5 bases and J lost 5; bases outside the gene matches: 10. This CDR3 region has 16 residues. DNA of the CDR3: TGTGCCAGCAGCCCCCAGGGTACTAGCGGAACCGGGGAGCTGTTTTTT. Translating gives CASSPQGTSGTGELFF.

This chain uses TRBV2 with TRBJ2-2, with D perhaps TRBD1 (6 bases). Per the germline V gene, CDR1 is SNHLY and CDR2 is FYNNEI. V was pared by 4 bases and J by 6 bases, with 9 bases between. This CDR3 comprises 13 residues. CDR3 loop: CASSADSPGELFF. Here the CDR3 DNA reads TGTGCCAGCAGTGCGGACAGCCCCGGGGAGCTGTTTTTT.

The CDR3 reads CASSPETGTYSNQPQHF. The CDR3 region has the DNA TGTGCCAGTAGTCCCGAGACAGGGACTTATAGCAATCAGCCCCAGCATTTT. J is TRBJ1-5 and V is TRBV19; 7 nucleotides line up with TRBD1. The CDR3 is made up of 17 amino acids. Trimming cost V 5 bases and J 0 bases; bases outside gene matches: 10. Germline lookup yields CDR1 LNHDA and CDR2 SQIVND (reference sequence).

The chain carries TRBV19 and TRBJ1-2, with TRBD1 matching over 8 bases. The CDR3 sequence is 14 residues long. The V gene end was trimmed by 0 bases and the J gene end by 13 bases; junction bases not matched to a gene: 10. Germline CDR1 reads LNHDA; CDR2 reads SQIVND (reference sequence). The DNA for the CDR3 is TGTGCCAGTAGTATAGATGGTCCCAGGGGGCCTTCCACCTTC. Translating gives CASSIDGPRGPSTF.

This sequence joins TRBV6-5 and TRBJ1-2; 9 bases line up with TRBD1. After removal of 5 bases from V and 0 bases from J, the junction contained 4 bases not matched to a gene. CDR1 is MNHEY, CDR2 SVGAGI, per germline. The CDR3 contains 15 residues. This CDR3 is CASSRQGGTNYGYTF. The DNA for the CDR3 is TGTGCCAGCAGTAGACAGGGGGGAACTAACTATGGCTACACCTTC.

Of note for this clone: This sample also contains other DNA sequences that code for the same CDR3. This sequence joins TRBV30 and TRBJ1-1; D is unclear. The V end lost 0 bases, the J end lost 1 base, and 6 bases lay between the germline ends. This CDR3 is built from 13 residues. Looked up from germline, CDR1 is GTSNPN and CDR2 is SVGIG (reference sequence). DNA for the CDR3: TGTGCCTGGAGTGTGCAGGCGAACACTGAAGCTTTCTTT. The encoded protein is CAWSVQANTEAFF.

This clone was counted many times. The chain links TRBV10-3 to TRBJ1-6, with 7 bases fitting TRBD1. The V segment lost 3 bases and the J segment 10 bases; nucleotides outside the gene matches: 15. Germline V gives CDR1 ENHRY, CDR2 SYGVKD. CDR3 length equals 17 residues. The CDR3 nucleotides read TGTGCCATCAGTGACCCAACCCTGACAGGGTTGGGATCACCCCTCCACTTT. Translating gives CAISDPTLTGLGSPLHF.

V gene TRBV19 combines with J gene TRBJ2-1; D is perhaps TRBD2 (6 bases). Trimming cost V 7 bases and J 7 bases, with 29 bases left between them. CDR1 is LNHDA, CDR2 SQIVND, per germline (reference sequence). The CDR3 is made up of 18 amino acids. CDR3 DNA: TGTGCCAGTACTTTAGGGCCGATGGGACTTAGCCCCTCGAATGAGCAGTTCTTC. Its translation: CASTLGPMGLSPSNEQFF.

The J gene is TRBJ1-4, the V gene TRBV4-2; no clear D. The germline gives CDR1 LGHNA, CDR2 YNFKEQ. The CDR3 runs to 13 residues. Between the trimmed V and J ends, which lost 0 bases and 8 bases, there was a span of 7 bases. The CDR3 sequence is CASSQDRGEKLFF. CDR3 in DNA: TGTGCCAGCAGCCAAGATCGAGGGGAAAAACTGTTTTTT.

The CDR3 DNA reads TGTGCCAGCAGCAAAATAGCGGGGGCGTTCACAGATACGCAGTATTTT. Its protein is CASSKIAGAFTDTQYF. The chain recombines TRBV21-1 with TRBJ2-3; TRBD2 is the table's D call, not checked against the DNA. TRBV21-1 is listed as a pseudogene. This CDR3 comprises 16 residues.

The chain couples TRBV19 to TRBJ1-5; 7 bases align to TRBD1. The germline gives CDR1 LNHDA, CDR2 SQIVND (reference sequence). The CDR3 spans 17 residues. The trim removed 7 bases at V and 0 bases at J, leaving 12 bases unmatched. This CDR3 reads CASTKFGGGHSNQPQHF. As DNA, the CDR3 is TGTGCCAGTACCAAATTTGGAGGGGGCCATAGCAATCAGCCCCAGCATTTT.

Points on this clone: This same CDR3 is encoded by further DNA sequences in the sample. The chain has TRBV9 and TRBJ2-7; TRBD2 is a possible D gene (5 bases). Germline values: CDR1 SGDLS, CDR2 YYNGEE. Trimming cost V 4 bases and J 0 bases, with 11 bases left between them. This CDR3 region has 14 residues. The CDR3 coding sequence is TGTGCCAGCAGCCGCGGCGGGCCCTCCTACGAGCAGTACTTC. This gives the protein CASSRGGPSYEQYF.

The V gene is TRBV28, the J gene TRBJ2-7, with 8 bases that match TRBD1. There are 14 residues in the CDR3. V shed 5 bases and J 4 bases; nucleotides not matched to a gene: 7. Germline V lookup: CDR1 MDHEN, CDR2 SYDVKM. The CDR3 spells CASSTPGGWYEQYF. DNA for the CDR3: TGTGCCAGCAGTACTCCAGGGGGCTGGTACGAGCAGTACTTC.

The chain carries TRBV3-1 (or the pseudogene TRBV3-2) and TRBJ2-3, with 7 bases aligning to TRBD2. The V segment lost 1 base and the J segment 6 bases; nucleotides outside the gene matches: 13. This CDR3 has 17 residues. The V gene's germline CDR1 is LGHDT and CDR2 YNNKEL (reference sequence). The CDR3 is CASSQVGGLGLRDTQYF. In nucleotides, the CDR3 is TGTGCCAGCAGCCAAGTGGGCGGACTAGGACTCCGTGATACGCAGTATTTT.

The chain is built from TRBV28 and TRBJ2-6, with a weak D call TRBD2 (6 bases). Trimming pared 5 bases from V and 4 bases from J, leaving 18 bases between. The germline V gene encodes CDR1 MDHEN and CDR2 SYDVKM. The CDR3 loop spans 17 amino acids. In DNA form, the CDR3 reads TGTGCCAGCAGTCCCTTCTCCGGGGGTGGCGGGGCCAACGTCCTGACTTTC. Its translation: CASSPFSGGGGANVLTF.

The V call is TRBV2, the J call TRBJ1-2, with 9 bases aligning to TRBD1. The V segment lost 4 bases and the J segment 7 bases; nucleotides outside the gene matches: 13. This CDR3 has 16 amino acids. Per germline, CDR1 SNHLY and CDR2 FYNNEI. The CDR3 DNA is TGTGCCAGCAGTGCAGCCGGGACAGGGCTTGGTTTTGGCTACACCTTC. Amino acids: CASSAAGTGLGFGYTF. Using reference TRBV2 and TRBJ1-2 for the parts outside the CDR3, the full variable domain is EPEVTQTPSHQVTQMGQEVILRCVPISNHLYFYWYRQILGQKVEFLVSFYNNEISEKSEIFDDQFSVERPDGSNFTLKIRSTKLEDSAMYFCASSAAGTGLGFGYTFGSGTRLTVV.

CDR3 nucleotides: TGTGCCGGCGGACAGTCCTCCTCTGGGGCCAACGTCCTGACTTTC. Protein: CAGGQSSSGANVLTF. The chain carries TRBV6-5 and TRBJ2-6, with a possible D match to TRBD1 (6 bases). V was trimmed by 11 bases and J by 0 bases, leaving 14 bases between them. Germline assignment: CDR1 MNHEY and CDR2 SVGAGI. The CDR3 covers 15 residues.

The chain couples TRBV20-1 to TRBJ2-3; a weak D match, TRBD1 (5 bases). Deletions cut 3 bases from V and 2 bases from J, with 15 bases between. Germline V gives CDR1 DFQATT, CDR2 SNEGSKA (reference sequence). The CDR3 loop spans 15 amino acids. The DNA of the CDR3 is TGCAGTGCTAGTAACCCTACAGGTCTCACAGATACGCAGTATTTT. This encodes CSASNPTGLTDTQYF.